These 22 T cell receptor beta chains originate from one sample sequenced in a study of CD8+CD57+ T cells in acquired aplastic anemia. Previously, flow cytometry had revealed CD8+CD57+ cell expansion in the patients chosen for sequencing. Using genomic DNA as the template, TCR beta VDJ and CDR3 profiling was carried out. TCRdb independently ran MiXCR on the reads; one entry per CDR3 protein. The sample lists roughly 170,000 distinct CDR3 sequences, about 44% occurring once. Input material: sorted CD4+, CD8+, or CD8+CD57+ T cells (not recorded which) from PBMCs. The receptors originated from a human donor with aplastic anemia.

Comment on this clonotype: One junction end disagrees with the germline gene, perhaps due to a read error. V and J are TRBV24-1 and TRBJ2-7; 8 bases are shared with TRBD1. Germline-derived CDR1 and CDR2 are KGHDR and SFDVKD. This CDR3 region has 16 residues. The CDR3 DNA reads as TGTGCCAGCAGTTACTCGCGACAGGGGAAAGCCTACGAGCAGTACTTC. It yields the protein CASSYSRQGKAYEQYF.

The DNA for the CDR3 is TGTGCCAGCAGTTCTCCCCGGGACAGGGTTGAAGCTTTCTTT. This gives the protein CASSSPRDRVEAFF. V and J are TRBV28 and TRBJ1-1, with 9 bases lining up with TRBD1. CDR3 length equals 14 residues. CDR1 is MDHEN and CDR2 is SYDVKM in the germline V gene. Trimming took 4 bases from V and 7 from J; bases not matched to a gene: 7.

This clonotype was detected only a few times. The rearrangement links TRBV7-8 to TRBJ1-1; D remains unclear. This CDR3 spans 13 amino acids. Trimming cost V 6 bases and J 4 bases, with 12 bases left between them. The germline V gene encodes CDR1 SGHVS and CDR2 FQNEAQ. The CDR3 nucleotides read TGTGCCAGCAGGTTGGAAGGGAGCACTGAAGCTTTCTTT. Translated: CASRLEGSTEAFF.

The V and J genes are TRBV20-1 and TRBJ1-3; no definite D call. The germline V gene encodes CDR1 DFQATT and CDR2 SNEGSKA (reference sequence). Deletions cut 3 bases from V and 8 bases from J, with 20 bases between. The CDR3 is made up of 15 amino acids. The CDR3: CSASEAGLYGYTIYF. CDR3 DNA: TGCAGTGCTAGTGAGGCAGGCCTCTATGGCTACACCATATATTTT.

This chain links TRBV25-1 with TRBJ1-1, with a weak D call TRBD1 (5 bases). The CDR3 is 11 amino acids. Germline V gene lookup returns CDR1 MGHDK and CDR2 SYGVNS. Trimming cost V 8 bases and J 7 bases, with 11 bases left between them. CDR3 in DNA: TGTGCCAGCGGGGGAGGGTTTGAAGCTTTCTTT. This gives the protein CASGGGFEAFF.

This clonotype was observed a handful of times. V is TRBV18 and J is TRBJ2-7, with D uncertain. The CDR3 covers 13 residues. Germline CDR1 KGHSH, CDR2 LQKENI. V was shortened by 2 bases and J by 2 bases, with 7 bases between the two germline ends. The CDR3 reads CASSPGVPYEQYF. The CDR3 bases are TGTGCCAGCTCACCAGGGGTCCCCTACGAGCAGTACTTC.

The chain links TRBV7-2 to TRBJ1-1, with 11 bases fitting TRBD1. Germline V gene sequence: CDR1 SGHTA, CDR2 FQGNSA. Germline trimming cut 5 bases from V and 8 bases from J; bases unmatched to any gene: 10. This CDR3 region has 15 residues. In nucleotides, the CDR3 is TGTGCCAGCAGCATCAGGACAGGGGGCAATCGGGAAGCTTTCTTT. This sequence encodes CASSIRTGGNREAFF.

For this clonotype: This may arise from a read error, as a much more abundant clone is one base away. V and J are TRBV9 and TRBJ2-3; TRBD1 matches 9 bases. Germline V lookup: CDR1 SGDLS, CDR2 YYNGEE. J lost 6 bases, V lost 4 bases, and 12 bases had no gene match. This CDR3 has 16 residues. The CDR3 DNA sequence: TGTGCCAGCAGCCCCCCAGGACAGGGGATACAGGATACGCAGTATTTT. Amino acid sequence: CASSPPGQGIQDTQYF.

This clonotype was found a few times. The chain combines TRBV29-1 with TRBJ2-1; 8 nucleotides line up with TRBD1. The CDR3 is 13 amino acids. V was clipped by 6 bases and J by 2 bases; unmatched bases: 3. Germline CDR1 reads SQVTM; CDR2 reads ANQGSEA. The CDR3 is CSVPDRAYNEQFF. Written as DNA, the CDR3 is TGCAGCGTACCGGACAGGGCCTACAATGAGCAGTTCTTC.

The V gene is TRBV2, the J gene TRBJ2-3; possibly TRBD2 for D (6 bases). V was pared by 3 bases and J by 0 bases, with 10 bases between. The CDR3 has 15 residues. Germline V lookup: CDR1 SNHLY, CDR2 FYNNEI. The CDR3: CASSDSGLSTDTQYF. CDR3 sequence (DNA): TGTGCCAGCAGTGATAGCGGACTTAGCACAGATACGCAGTATTTT.

This clonotype showed up many times. The rearrangement links TRBV12-3 or TRBV12-4 to TRBJ1-5; D call uncertain. Trimming stripped 2 bases from V and 1 base from J, with 3 bases between. This CDR3 comprises 13 residues. CDR3 DNA: TGTGCCAGCAGTTTAACGAGCAATCAGCCCCAGCATTTT. Its protein is CASSLTSNQPQHF.

The table lists this clonotype with a few counts. This sequence joins TRBV5-4 and TRBJ2-4; D uncertain. Germline loops: CDR1 SGHNT, CDR2 YYREEE (reference sequence). The V and J ends lost 0 bases and 3 bases respectively, with 13 bases between them. The CDR3 totals 16 residues. The CDR3 is CASSLGTLGGKNIQYF. DNA of the CDR3: TGTGCCAGCAGCTTGGGCACCCTGGGCGGCAAAAACATTCAGTACTTC.

The chain joins TRBV10-3 to TRBJ2-7; 10 nucleotides align to TRBD2. Germline V gene lookup returns CDR1 ENHRY and CDR2 SYGVKD. The CDR3 is made up of 15 amino acids. With 10 bases clipped from V and 3 bases from J, the junction kept 12 bases outside the gene matches. The CDR3: CASSPGLADLYEQYF. The DNA of the CDR3 is TGTGCCAGCAGCCCAGGACTAGCGGACCTCTACGAGCAGTACTTC.

This clonotype was recorded many times. This chain connects TRBV4-1 to TRBJ1-4; D is perhaps TRBD1 (5 bases). Trimming shortened V by 2 bases and J by 7 bases, and 17 bases separated the two germline ends. Germline V gene data show CDR1 as MGHRA and CDR2 as YSYEKL. CDR3 length equals 16 residues. In DNA form, the CDR3 reads TGCGCCAGCAGCCAACGTCTTGGGGGGTCGACTGAAAAACTGTTTTTT. It codes for CASSQRLGGSTEKLFF.

The chain joins TRBV18 to TRBJ2-1; 10 bases are a match to TRBD1. This CDR3 has 15 amino acids. CDR1 is KGHSH, CDR2 LQKENI, per germline. With 6 bases clipped from V and 8 bases from J, the junction kept 10 bases outside the gene matches. As DNA, the CDR3 is TGTGCCAGCTCCAATAGACAGGGGGCAAGTGATGAGCAGTTCTTC. Translating it yields CASSNRQGASDEQFF. The full variable domain, its missing parts supplied by reference TRBV18 and TRBJ2-1, is NAGVMQNPRHLVRRRGQEARLRCSPMKGHSHVYWYRQLPEEGLKFMVYLQKENIIDESGMPKERFSAEFPKEGPSILRIQQVVRGDSAAYFCASSNRQGASDEQFFGPGTRLTVL.

This clonotype was observed many times. The chain couples TRBV7-2 to TRBJ2-1; a possible D gene is TRBD2 (6 bases). V shed 1 base and J shed 10 bases, with 17 bases lying between them. The CDR3 totals 15 residues. Germline CDR1 is SGHTA and CDR2 is FQGNSA. Here the CDR3 reads CASSLEYGRRDEQFF. As DNA, the CDR3 is TGTGCCAGCAGCTTAGAGTATGGTCGGCGGGACGAGCAGTTCTTC.

The J gene is TRBJ2-1, the V gene TRBV24-1; unclear D gene. Germline CDR1 KGHDR, CDR2 SFDVKD. This CDR3 region has 16 residues. V was pared by 4 bases and J by 1 base, with 13 bases between. The CDR3 region is CATSDPGGESYNEQFF. CDR3 in DNA: TGTGCCACCAGTGACCCCGGCGGCGAGTCCTACAATGAGCAGTTCTTC.

This chain links TRBV12-3 or TRBV12-4 with TRBJ2-5, with D unclear. Trimming shortened V by 3 bases and J by 5 bases, and 16 bases separated the two germline ends. The CDR3 runs to 15 residues. The CDR3 is CASSFATAVGETQYF. DNA for the CDR3: TGTGCCAGCAGTTTTGCGACGGCTGTGGGGGAGACCCAGTACTTC.

This clonotype was detected a few times. V and J are TRBV29-1 and TRBJ1-1; 7 nucleotides line up with TRBD1. V trimming: 7 bases; J trimming: 6 bases; junction bases outside the gene matches: 2. The CDR3 has 10 amino acids. Germline V gene data show CDR1 as SQVTM and CDR2 as ANQGSEA. As DNA, the CDR3 is TGCAGCGGACAGGGTTCTGAAGCTTTCTTT. Its protein product is CSGQGSEAFF.

The rearrangement joins TRBV2 to TRBJ1-2; 11 bases match TRBD1. This CDR3 has 14 residues. J lost 1 base, V lost 6 bases, and 1 base had no gene match. Germline V CDR1 and CDR2: SNHLY, FYNNEI. In nucleotides, the CDR3 is TGTGCCAGCAGGGACAGGGGGCTTAACTATGGCTACACCTTC. Protein sequence: CASRDRGLNYGYTF.

The V and J genes are TRBV2 and TRBJ2-7, with 11 positions matching TRBD1. The CDR3 loop spans 12 amino acids. CDR1 SNHLY and CDR2 FYNNEI come from the germline V gene. V shed 10 bases, J shed 6 bases, and the junction held 5 bases outside the gene matches. The CDR3: CATPGQGGEQYF. For the CDR3, the DNA is TGTGCCACGCCGGGACAGGGGGGCGAGCAGTACTTC.

The table lists this clonotype with a few counts. This chain links TRBV6-1 with TRBJ2-6; 12 nucleotides agree with TRBD1. Per the germline V gene, CDR1 is MNHNS and CDR2 is SASEGT. The CDR3 length is 18 residues. The ends lost 5 bases at V and 5 bases at J; junction bases unmatched: 10. The DNA of the CDR3 is TGTGCCAGCAGTCAGGCTCCGGGACAGGGGGCCTGGGCCAACGTCCTGACTTTC. This encodes CASSQAPGQGAWANVLTF.